Given below is one T cell receptor beta chain in context. In the authors' workflow: Nucleated cell number was recorded as an estimate derived from reference gene primer amplification. TCRdb's table, derived via immunoSEQ multiplex PCR, lists solely in-frame clones and lacks some. Clone size and V and J calls were adopted from that table, with D and trimming inferred from the DNA. The sample yields about 190,000 clones, around 90% seen once. The data originate from a study of blood T cell repertoires in COVID-19. For the study at large: Samples representing acute and convalescent COVID-19 were sourced from the United States, Italy and Spain. Sample material is recorded as cDNA or gDNA derived from T cells, B-cell-depleted T cells, or PBMCs.

CDR3 size: 13 residues. V shed 2 bases and J shed 4 bases, with 8 bases lying between them. CDR1 MDHEN and CDR2 SYDVKM come from the germline V gene. This TCR was sampled from a man aged 45-65 years with acute or convalescent COVID-19. V usage is TRBV28 and J usage is TRBJ1-2, with D uncertain. Material for sequencing was peripheral blood. CDR3 amino acids: CASSLRLLYGYTF. The CDR3, as DNA: TGTGCCAGCAGTTTAAGACTCCTCTATGGCTACACCTTC.